This T cell receptor beta chain was identified during a study of blood T cell repertoires in COVID-19. Study in general: Sites across the United States, Italy and Spain contributed samples from acute and convalescent COVID-19. PBMCs, B-cell-depleted T cells, or T cells were the source of the cDNA or gDNA that made up the material.

The authors' processing: The assay estimated nucleated cells by amplifying reference gene primers. Only in-frame clones appear in the TCRdb table, and some are missing; sequencing was by immunoSEQ multiplex PCR. V and J calls and clone size are given by that table; D and trimming were obtained from the DNA. The table shows some 150,000 clones, with more than 70% occurring only once. Germline lookup yields CDR1 LNHNV and CDR2 YYDKDF (reference sequence). The ends lost 5 bases at V and 2 bases at J; junction bases unmatched: 8. The CDR3 consists of 15 residues. The chain joins TRBV15 to TRBJ2-7; 8 bases fit TRBD1. The receptor was isolated from a human donor in a cohort sampled during active COVID-19. The source material was peripheral blood. CDR3 nucleotide sequence: TGTGCCACCAGCCCCGATCCGGGACAGGCCTACGAGCAGTACTTC. Translated: CATSPDPGQAYEQYF.